The clone carrying this T cell receptor (beta chain) came up a few times. Its antigen remains unknown. The entry originates in a study of CD8+ T cells in alopecia areata. Findings and limits, study-wide: Unlike in mice, where it was clearer, TCR sharing across patients was less clear, possibly HLA-related.

RNA extraction and reverse transcription yielded cDNA as sequencing template. Clones were sequenced by immunoSEQ multiplex PCR, and TCRdb holds only the in-frame ones, with some missing. The repertoire holds 140,000 to 150,000 clones, with more than 55% as singletons. Sample: CD8+ T cells sorted from blood. This TCR derives from a human donor in good health.

This CDR3 reads CASSQPGDTEAFF. CDR3 nucleotide sequence: TGTGCCAGCAGCCAGCCCGGGGATACTGAAGCTTTCTTT. The chain recombines TRBV4-2 with TRBJ1-1; unclear D gene. Trimming cost V 3 bases and J 5 bases, with 10 bases left between them. This CDR3 is built from 13 residues. Germline-derived CDR1 and CDR2 are LGHNA and YNFKEQ.